This entry lists 20 T cell receptor beta chains sequenced from one sample in a study of T-cell memory formation after mild COVID-19. TCRdb analysed the 5' RACE reads with MiXCR anew, one entry per CDR3 protein. This table has hundreds of thousands of distinct CDR3 sequences, about a sixth appearing once. Sequences were obtained from PBMCs or a T cell subset sorted from them (not recorded which). The receptor set was obtained from a man aged 18 to 30 who had mild COVID-19 (a few samples of this study predate the infection). Cell type and time point are not known.

This clonotype was picked up a small number of times. V and J are TRBV5-1 and TRBJ1-2, with no clear D. This CDR3 has 13 residues. Per germline, CDR1 SGHRS and CDR2 YFSETQ. V was clipped by 6 bases and J by 1 base, with 10 bases between them. CDR3: CASNSGDNYGYTF. In DNA form, the CDR3 reads TGCGCCAGCAACTCAGGAGATAACTATGGCTACACCTTC.

This clonotype was found a few times. The chain uses TRBV6-5 and TRBJ2-3; 7 bases are a match to TRBD1. From germline, CDR1 is MNHEY and CDR2 SVGAGI. Trimming took 0 bases from V and 1 from J; bases not matched to a gene: 7. The CDR3 runs 17 residues. CDR3: CASSYSEGALGTDTQYF. In nucleotides, the CDR3 is TGTGCCAGCAGTTACTCAGAGGGGGCGCTGGGCACAGATACGCAGTATTTT.

In this sample, this clonotype turned up a few times. The chain is built from TRBV20-1 and TRBJ2-5; possible D gene TRBD2, 8 bases. V gave up 3 bases and J gave up 2 bases, with 13 bases separating them. CDR1 DFQATT and CDR2 SNEGSKA come from the germline V gene (reference sequence). CDR3 size: 14 residues. The CDR3 sequence is CSASGRGLQETQYF. The CDR3 bases are TGCAGTGCTAGCGGGAGGGGGCTTCAAGAGACCCAGTACTTC.

This chain joins TRBV24-1 and TRBJ2-1; 8 bases match TRBD2. Trimming took 5 bases from V and 8 from J; bases not matched to a gene: 4. There are 13 residues in the CDR3. Germline CDR1 reads KGHDR; CDR2 reads SFDVKD. CDR3 loop: CATSAGGADEQFF. Written as DNA, the CDR3 is TGTGCCACCAGTGCGGGGGGGGCCGATGAGCAGTTCTTC.

This clonotype was observed a handful of times. CDR3 region: CSAPQGGRTEAFF. CDR3 in DNA: TGCAGTGCCCCACAGGGAGGAAGAACTGAAGCTTTCTTT. V and J are TRBV20-1 and TRBJ1-1; tentative D call: TRBD1 (6 bases). Germline lookup yields CDR1 DFQATT and CDR2 SNEGSKA (reference sequence). Deletions cut 6 bases from V and 5 bases from J, with 16 bases between. CDR3 length: 13 residues.

CDR3 nucleotides: TGTGCCAGCAGCTTCGCGGGGGGGCTCGGAGATACGCAGTATTTT. Encoded protein: CASSFAGGLGDTQYF. The chain is built from TRBV7-9 and TRBJ2-3, with 9 bases identical to TRBD2. Looked up from germline, CDR1 is SEHNR and CDR2 is FQNEAQ (reference sequence). J was trimmed by 5 bases and V by 3 bases; bases with no gene match: 6. The CDR3 runs 15 residues. The entire variable domain, with the rest obtained from reference TRBV7-9 and TRBJ2-3, is as follows: DTGVSQNPRHKITKRGQNVTFRCDPISEHNRLYWYRQTLGQGPEFLTYFQNEAQLEKSRLLSDRFSAERPKGSFSTLEIQRTEQGDSAMYLCASSFAGGLGDTQYFGPGTRLTVL.

The chain joins TRBV21-1 to TRBJ1-1; the DNA was not used to check the table's D call, TRBD1. TRBV21-1 counts as a pseudogene. CDR3 length equals 16 residues. The CDR3 is CASSKGGDRRNTEAFF. CDR3 bases: TGTGCCAGCAGCAAAGGGGGGGACAGGCGGAACACTGAAGCTTTCTTT.

This chain uses TRBV7-9 with TRBJ1-1; 7 nucleotides line up with TRBD1. Germline V lookup: CDR1 SEHNR, CDR2 FQNEAQ (reference sequence). This CDR3 is 14 amino acids long. The J segment lost 6 bases and the V segment lost 5 bases, leaving 9 bases of the junction unmatched. The CDR3 coding sequence is TGTGCCAGCAGCACCAGGGGGTTGGGCTCTGAAGCTTTCTTT. This codes for CASSTRGLGSEAFF.

The chain is built from TRBV24-1 and TRBJ2-3; D ambiguous. Deletions cut 9 bases from V and 4 bases from J, with 10 bases between. CDR1 and CDR2 from the germline V gene are KGHDR and SFDVKD. This CDR3 contains 12 residues. The CDR3, as DNA: TGTGCCACCTCCCTCCGGGCAGATACGCAGTATTTT. It specifies CATSLRADTQYF.

This clonotype was observed a few times. The V call is TRBV4-3, the J call TRBJ2-5; D may be TRBD2 (5 bases). The CDR3 has 15 residues. V was clipped by 3 bases and J by 2 bases, with 13 bases between them. Germline CDR1 reads LGHNA; CDR2 reads YSLEER. Written as DNA, the CDR3 is TGCGCCAGCAGCCAGACCTCTACGGGGCAAGAGACCCAGTACTTC. Protein: CASSQTSTGQETQYF.

This clonotype occurred a few times. The J gene is TRBJ2-5, the V gene TRBV7-2, with D maybe TRBD2 (6 bases). CDR1 is SGHTA and CDR2 is FQGNSA in the germline V gene. Deletions cut 5 bases from V and 5 bases from J, with 15 bases between. The CDR3 extends over 14 amino acids. The CDR3 sequence: CASSLMSGRETQYF. DNA of the CDR3: TGTGCCAGCAGCCTGATGTCGGGGAGGGAGACCCAGTACTTC.

This clonotype was picked up a small number of times. This sequence joins TRBV4-2 and TRBJ2-7; D gene ambiguous. Trimming took 4 bases from V and 1 from J, leaving 14 bases between them. The CDR3 loop spans 15 amino acids. Germline assignment: CDR1 LGHNA and CDR2 YNFKEQ. DNA of the CDR3: TGTGCCAGCAGCCCAAACCCGTGGGGATCCTACGAGCAGTACTTC. It codes for CASSPNPWGSYEQYF.

The DNA for the CDR3 is TGCGCCAGCAGCTTGGAAGCTCCGGCTCCTGGCTACACCTTC. It translates to CASSLEAPAPGYTF. The chain links TRBV5-1 to TRBJ1-2; D is undetermined. CDR3 length: 14 amino acids. V was pared by 0 bases and J by 7 bases, with 13 bases between. CDR1 SGHRS and CDR2 YFSETQ come from the germline V gene.

The V and J genes are TRBV12-3 or TRBV12-4 and TRBJ1-5; tentative D call: TRBD1 (6 bases). V was trimmed by 6 bases and J by 2 bases, leaving 11 bases between them. This CDR3 has 14 residues. This chain's CDR3 is CASRPWTGNQPQHF. DNA for the CDR3: TGTGCCAGCAGACCTTGGACAGGCAATCAGCCCCAGCATTTT.

This clonotype was detected a few times. The chain recombines TRBV5-1 with TRBJ2-3; no firm D call. Germline assignment: CDR1 SGHRS and CDR2 YFSETQ. V was shortened by 3 bases and J by 0 bases, with 8 bases between the two germline ends. The CDR3 length is 14 residues. This CDR3 is CASSYSDSTDTQYF. CDR3 nucleotides: TGCGCCAGCAGCTACAGCGACAGCACAGATACGCAGTATTTT.

This clonotype has at least ten counts. Written as DNA, the CDR3 is TGTGCCAGCAGTATCCGACCACAGGGGTCTATTAACACTGAAGCTTTCTTT. It yields the protein CASSIRPQGSINTEAFF. The V call is TRBV6-2 or TRBV6-3, the J call TRBJ1-1; TRBD1 matches at 7 bases. The V and J ends lost 5 bases and 2 bases, in that order; junction bases with no gene match: 14. Germline V gene sequence: CDR1 MNHEY, CDR2 SVGEGT. This CDR3 has 17 residues.

The chain joins TRBV25-1 to TRBJ1-1; D uncertain. V shed 4 bases and J shed 3 bases, with 6 bases lying between them. Germline V CDR1 and CDR2: MGHDK, SYGVNS. CDR3 length: 12 residues. CDR3 protein: CASSGRDTEAFF. CDR3 coding DNA: TGTGCCAGCAGTGGTCGGGACACTGAAGCTTTCTTT.

The gene calls are TRBV18 and TRBJ1-1, with D unclear. The length of the CDR3 is 15 residues. V was pared by 5 bases and J by 1 base, with 14 bases between. Germline values: CDR1 KGHSH, CDR2 LQKENI. The CDR3 DNA is TGTGCCAGCTCAGCCACCGGGTGGGGGAACACTGAAGCTTTCTTT. Amino acid sequence: CASSATGWGNTEAFF. Using reference TRBV18 and TRBJ1-1 for the parts outside the CDR3, the full variable domain is NAGVMQNPRHLVRRRGQEARLRCSPMKGHSHVYWYRQLPEEGLKFMVYLQKENIIDESGMPKERFSAEFPKEGPSILRIQQVVRGDSAAYFCASSATGWGNTEAFFGQGTRLTVV.

This clonotype was picked up a small number of times. The CDR3 DNA is TGTGCCAGCAGCTTCGAAAGCGGGGCCTACGAGCAGTACTTC. This sequence encodes CASSFESGAYEQYF. This chain uses TRBV7-2 with TRBJ2-7; 7 nucleotides align to TRBD2. The V gene's germline CDR1 is SGHTA and CDR2 FQGNSA. The V and J ends lost 3 bases and 2 bases, in that order; junction bases with no gene match: 4. The CDR3 has 14 residues. Full variable domain (outside the CDR3, taken from reference TRBV7-2 and TRBJ2-7): GAGVSQSPSNKVTEKGKDVELRCDPISGHTALYWYRQSLGQGLEFLIYFQGNSAPDKSGLPSDRFSAERTGGSVSTLTIQRTQQEDSAVYLCASSFESGAYEQYFGPGTRLTVT.

This chain joins TRBV4-2 and TRBJ1-1; 7 bases are a match to TRBD1. Germline V gene lookup returns CDR1 LGHNA and CDR2 YNFKEQ. The J segment lost 8 bases and the V segment lost 0 bases, leaving 9 bases of the junction unmatched. This CDR3 comprises 15 residues. CDR3 loop: CASSQDHAGGIEAFF. CDR3 nucleotides: TGTGCCAGCAGCCAAGATCATGCAGGGGGAATCGAAGCTTTCTTT.